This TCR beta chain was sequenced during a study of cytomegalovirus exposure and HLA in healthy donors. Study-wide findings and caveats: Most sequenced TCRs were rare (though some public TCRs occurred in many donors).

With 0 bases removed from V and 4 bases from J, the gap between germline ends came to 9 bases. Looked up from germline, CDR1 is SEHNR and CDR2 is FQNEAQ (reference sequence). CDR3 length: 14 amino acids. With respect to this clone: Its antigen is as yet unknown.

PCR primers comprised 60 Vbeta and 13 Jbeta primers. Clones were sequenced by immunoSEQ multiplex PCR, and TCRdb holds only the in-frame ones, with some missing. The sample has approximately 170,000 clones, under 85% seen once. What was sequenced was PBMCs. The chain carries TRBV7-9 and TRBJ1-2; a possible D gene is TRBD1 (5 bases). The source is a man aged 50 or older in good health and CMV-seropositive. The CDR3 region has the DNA TGTGCCAGCAGCTTAGCGAGCAGGGCCTATGGCTACACCTTC. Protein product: CASSLASRAYGYTF.